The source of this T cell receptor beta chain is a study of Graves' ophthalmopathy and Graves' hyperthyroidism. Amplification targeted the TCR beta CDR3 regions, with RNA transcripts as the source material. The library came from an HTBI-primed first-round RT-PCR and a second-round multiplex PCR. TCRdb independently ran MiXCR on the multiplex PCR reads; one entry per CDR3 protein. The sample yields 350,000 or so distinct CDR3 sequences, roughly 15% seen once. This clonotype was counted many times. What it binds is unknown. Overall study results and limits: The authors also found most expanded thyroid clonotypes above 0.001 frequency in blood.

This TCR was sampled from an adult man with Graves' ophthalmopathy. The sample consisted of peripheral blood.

CDR3 DNA sequence: TGCAGCGTTGGATCCGGGACAGGGTTCCCTGGCTACACCTTC. This sequence encodes CSVGSGTGFPGYTF. The chain is built from TRBV29-1 and TRBJ1-2; 9 bases fit TRBD1. The CDR3 runs 14 residues. V lost 4 bases and J lost 7; bases outside the gene matches: 10. Looked up from germline, CDR1 is SQVTM and CDR2 is ANQGSEA. The full variable domain, rest sourced from reference TRBV29-1 and TRBJ1-2, is SAVISQKPSRDICQRGTSLTIQCQVDSQVTMMFWYRQQPGQSLTLIATANQGSEATYESGFVIDKFPISRPNLTFSTLTVSNMSPEDSSIYLCSVGSGTGFPGYTFGSGTRLTVV.